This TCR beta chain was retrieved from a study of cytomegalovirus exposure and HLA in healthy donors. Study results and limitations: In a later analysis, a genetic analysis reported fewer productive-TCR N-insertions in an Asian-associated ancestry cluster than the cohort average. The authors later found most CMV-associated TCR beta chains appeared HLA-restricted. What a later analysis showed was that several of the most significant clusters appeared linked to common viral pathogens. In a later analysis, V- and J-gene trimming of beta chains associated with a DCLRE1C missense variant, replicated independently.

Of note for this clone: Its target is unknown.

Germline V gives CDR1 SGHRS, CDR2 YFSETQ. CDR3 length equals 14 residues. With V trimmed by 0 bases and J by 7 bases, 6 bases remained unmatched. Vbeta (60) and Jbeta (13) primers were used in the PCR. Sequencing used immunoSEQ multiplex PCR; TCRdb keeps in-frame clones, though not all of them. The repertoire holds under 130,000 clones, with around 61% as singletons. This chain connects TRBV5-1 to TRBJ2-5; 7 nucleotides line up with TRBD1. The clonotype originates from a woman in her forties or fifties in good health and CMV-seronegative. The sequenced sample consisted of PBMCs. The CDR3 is CASSLAGDRGTQYF. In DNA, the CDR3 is TGCGCCAGCAGCTTGGCCGGGGACAGAGGGACCCAGTACTTC.